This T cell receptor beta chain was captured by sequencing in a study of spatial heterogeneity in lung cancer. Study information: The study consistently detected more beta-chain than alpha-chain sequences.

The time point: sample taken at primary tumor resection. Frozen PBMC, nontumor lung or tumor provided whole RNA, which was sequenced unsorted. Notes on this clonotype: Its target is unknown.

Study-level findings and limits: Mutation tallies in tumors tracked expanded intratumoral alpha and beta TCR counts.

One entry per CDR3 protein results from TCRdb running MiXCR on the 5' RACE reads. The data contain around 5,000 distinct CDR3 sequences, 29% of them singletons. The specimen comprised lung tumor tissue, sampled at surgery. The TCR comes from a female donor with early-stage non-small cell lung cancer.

CDR3 coding DNA: TGTGCCAGCAGCTTAGGGGGAACGGATAATTCACCCCTCCACTTT. Its protein is CASSLGGTDNSPLHF. The V call is TRBV7-8, the J call TRBJ1-6; no clear D. V was trimmed by 1 base and J by 5 bases, leaving 9 bases between them. The V gene's germline CDR1 is SGHVS and CDR2 FQNEAQ. This CDR3 spans 15 amino acids.